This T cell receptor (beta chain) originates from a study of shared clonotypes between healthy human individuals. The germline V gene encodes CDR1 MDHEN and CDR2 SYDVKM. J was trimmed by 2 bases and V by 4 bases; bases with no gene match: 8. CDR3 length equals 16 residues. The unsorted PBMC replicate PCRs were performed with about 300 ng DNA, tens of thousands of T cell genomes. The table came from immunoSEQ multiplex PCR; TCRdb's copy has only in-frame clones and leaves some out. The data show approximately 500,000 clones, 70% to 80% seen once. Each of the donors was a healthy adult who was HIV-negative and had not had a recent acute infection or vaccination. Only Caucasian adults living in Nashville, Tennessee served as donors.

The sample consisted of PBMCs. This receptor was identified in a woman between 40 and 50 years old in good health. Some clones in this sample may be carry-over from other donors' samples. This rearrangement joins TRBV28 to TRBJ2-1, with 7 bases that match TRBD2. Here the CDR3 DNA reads TGTGCCAGCAGTTCAGTGGGGGGGAAAGCCTACAATGAGCAGTTCTTC. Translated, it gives CASSSVGGKAYNEQFF.